Following are 27 T cell receptor beta chains from one sample sequenced in a study of T cell clonality in common variable immunodeficiency. This table comes from immunoSEQ multiplex PCR, and its TCRdb copy is limited to in-frame clones, with some not included. The record shows tens of thousands of clones for this sample, with no singletons present. The source material was peripheral blood mononuclear cells. Receptors originate from a person between 18 and 75 years old in good health.

In this sample, this clone turned up many times. The sequence runs out 3 residues before the end of the CDR3; the remainder is reconstructed from the germline J gene. This sequence joins TRBV2 and TRBJ1-3, with TRBD1 as a possible D gene (6 bases). With 6 bases removed from V and 4 bases from J, the gap between germline ends came to 16 bases. The CDR3 contains 15 residues. Germline V gives CDR1 SNHLY, CDR2 FYNNEI. The CDR3 loop reads CASSRQVRSGNTIYF. CDR3 DNA, as far as it was read: TGTGCCAGCAGCCGACAGGTACGCTCGGGAAACACC.

Ten or more counts support this clone. The read is 3 residues too short to cover the CDR3 end, so that end is filled in from the germline J gene. Other DNA sequences from this sample encode an identical CDR3 as well. The chain joins TRBV5-1 to TRBJ1-1, with D possibly TRBD1 on 6 matching bases. This CDR3 region has 15 residues. Looked up from germline, CDR1 is SGHRS and CDR2 is YFSETQ. Trimming removed 7 bases at V and 0 bases at J, with 16 bases between. The CDR3 protein is CASGLGGGMNTEAFF. The CDR3 bases that were read are TGCGCCAGCGGCCTTGGAGGGGGTATGAACACTGAA.

This clone came up many times. The observed sequence ends 3 residues before the CDR3 terminus, with the missing tail filled in from the germline J gene. The genes are TRBV20-1 and TRBJ2-1; possible D gene TRBD2, 6 bases. CDR1 DFQATT and CDR2 SNEGSKA come from the germline V gene (reference sequence). The CDR3 is 17 amino acids. The ends were cut back, 1 base at V and 4 bases at J, with 20 bases in the middle. The CDR3 loop is CSARAPYRRGVYNEQFF. The CDR3 DNA, read in part, is TGCAGTGCTAGAGCGCCATACAGGAGGGGAGTATACAATGAG.

This clone was counted ten times or more. The read stops 3 residues short of the end of the CDR3; the missing end is completed from the germline J gene. The V and J genes are TRBV29-1 and TRBJ1-1; a weak D match, TRBD1 (5 bases). Germline values: CDR1 SQVTM, CDR2 ANQGSEA. Deletions cut 4 bases from V and 3 bases from J, with 24 bases between. CDR3 length: 17 amino acids. The chain's CDR3 is CSVGLQDTWGGYTEAFF. The covered CDR3 bases are TGCAGCGTTGGTTTACAAGATACGTGGGGGGGATACACTGAA.

This clone was counted at least ten times. The read ends 3 residues early relative to the CDR3; the germline J gene fills the gap. The V and J genes are TRBV5-1 and TRBJ2-5; a weak D match, TRBD1 (5 bases). CDR3 length: 13 residues. Trimming stripped 4 bases from V and 5 bases from J, with 12 bases between. Germline V gene sequence: CDR1 SGHRS, CDR2 YFSETQ. The CDR3 sequence: CASSPQGMETQYF. The sequenced CDR3 bases are TGCGCCAGCAGCCCCCAGGGTATGGAGACC. Filled out from reference TRBV5-1 and TRBJ2-5, the complete variable domain reads KAGVTQTPRYLIKTRGQQVTLSCSPISGHRSVSWYQQTPGQGLQFLFEYFSETQRNKGNFPGRFSGRQFSNSRSEMNVSTLELGDSALYLCASSPQGMETQYFGPGTRLLVL.

This clone was observed many times. The read halts 3 residues ahead of the CDR3 end, with the missing end drawn from the germline J gene. V gene TRBV20-1 combines with J gene TRBJ1-2; 9 bases align to TRBD1. The CDR3 contains 13 residues. Germline trimming cut 5 bases from V and 4 bases from J; bases unmatched to any gene: 5. The germline V gene has CDR1 DFQATT and CDR2 SNEGSKA (reference sequence). The CDR3 sequence is CSARQGDSYGYTF. The part of the CDR3 DNA that was read is TGCAGTGCTCGACAGGGGGACAGCTATGGC.

Many counts were recorded for this clone. Read sequence stops 3 residues before the CDR3 end, and the germline J gene provides the missing end. This chain joins TRBV20-1 and TRBJ1-2; 10 bases align to TRBD1. Germline assignment: CDR1 DFQATT and CDR2 SNEGSKA (reference sequence). The CDR3 consists of 15 residues. The CDR3 reads CSARDIIGTGDGYTF. CDR3 DNA (partial): TGCAGTGCTAGAGACATAATTGGGACAGGGGACGGC.

This clone was detected many times. Coverage ceases 3 residues before the CDR3 finishes, and the germline J gene fills in the end. The chain combines TRBV20-1 with TRBJ1-1; D not resolved. V lost 3 bases, J lost 7 bases, and 9 bases lay in between. The germline gives CDR1 DFQATT, CDR2 SNEGSKA (reference sequence). The CDR3 sequence is 11 residues long. The part of the CDR3 DNA that was read is TGCAGTGCTAGGCGATTGGTTGAA. It translates to CSARRLVE. The whole CDR3 sequence reads CSARRLVEAFF.

This clone was counted many times. Sequence at one end of the junction differs from germline and may be a read error. The CDR3 end falls 3 residues outside the read, so it is completed with the germline J gene. The gene calls are TRBV4-2 and TRBJ1-6, with D tentatively TRBD1 (6 bases). The CDR3 contains 16 residues. Germline V CDR1 and CDR2: LGHNA, YNFKEQ. The chain's CDR3 is CASRTALSSYNSPLHF. The part of the CDR3 DNA that was read is TGCGCCAGCAGGACAGCCCTTAGCTCCTATAATTCACCC.

Many counts were recorded for this clone. The read halts 3 residues ahead of the CDR3 end, with the missing end drawn from the germline J gene. Other DNA sequences in the same sample also yield this CDR3. V is TRBV5-1 and J is TRBJ2-1; TRBD2 aligns across 9 bases. Germline V gene data show CDR1 as SGHRS and CDR2 as YFSETQ. The V gene end was trimmed by 2 bases and the J gene end by 6 bases; junction bases not matched to a gene: 3. This CDR3 comprises 14 residues. Incomplete CDR3 DNA: TGCGCCAGCAGCTTAGTTAGCGGGGGCAATGAG. Its translation: CASSLVSGGNE. The whole CDR3 is CASSLVSGGNEQFF.

This clone was detected ten times or more. The CDR3 protein is CASSLADRGGEKLFF. CDR3 DNA (partial): TGCGCCAGCAGCTTGGCCGACAGGGGCGGAGAAAAA. The chain links TRBV5-1 to TRBJ1-4; 8 nucleotides match TRBD1. With the read ending 3 residues before the CDR3 end, the germline J gene is used to fill in that end. V was pared by 0 bases and J by 8 bases, with 6 bases of the junction left unmatched. This CDR3 spans 15 amino acids. Germline CDR1 reads SGHRS; CDR2 reads YFSETQ.

This clone was recorded many times. The CDR3 end is not reached by the read, which stops 3 residues before it; the germline J gene fills it in. The V call is TRBV7-8, the J call TRBJ1-2, with 8 bases fitting TRBD1. J gave up 2 bases and V 5 bases, and 7 bases lay outside the gene matches. The CDR3 is 15 amino acids. Germline lookup yields CDR1 SGHVS and CDR2 FQNEAQ. CDR3 in amino acids: CASSPTRGRNYGYTF. The CDR3 DNA, read in part, is TGTGCCAGCAGCCCCACCAGGGGGCGCAACTATGGC.

This clone was recorded many times. Coverage ceases 3 residues before the CDR3 finishes, and the germline J gene fills in the end. The J gene is TRBJ1-5, the V gene TRBV6-2 or TRBV6-3, with D uncertain. CDR3 length equals 14 residues. Germline V gene sequence: CDR1 MNHEY, CDR2 SVGEGT. Trimming took off 0 bases at V and 4 bases at J, with 7 bases between the two ends. The CDR3 loop is CASSYSSLNQPQHF. The covered CDR3 bases are TGTGCCAGCAGTTACTCGTCCCTAAATCAGCCC.

This clone showed up just a few times. The DNA ends 3 residues before the CDR3 does, and the rest of the CDR3 is filled in from the germline J gene. The chain couples TRBV11-3 to TRBJ1-2, with unresolved D. Germline lookup yields CDR1 SGHNT and CDR2 YENEEA. The CDR3 has 13 amino acids. The germline V and J ends were trimmed by 1 base and 5 bases, with 8 bases remaining between them. CDR3 bases read: TGTGCCAGCAGCTTAGCGGGGTTTTATGGC. Translation: CASSLAGFYG. Given in full, the CDR3 is CASSLAGFYGYTF.

The sample holds many counts of this clone. The read terminates 3 residues before the CDR3 end, so the remaining end is supplied by the germline J gene. The chain combines TRBV6-2 or TRBV6-3 with TRBJ2-3, with a possible D match to TRBD1 (6 bases). The CDR3 consists of 16 residues. Germline loops: CDR1 MNHEY, CDR2 SVGEGT. V was cut by 6 bases and J by 2 bases, with 18 bases left in between. The CDR3: CASSHEGEIPTDTQYF. The DNA read from the CDR3 is TGTGCCAGCAGCCACGAGGGGGAGATCCCCACAGATACG.

Many counts were recorded for this clone. The read ends 3 residues before the CDR3 terminus; that terminus is restored from the germline J gene. The rearrangement uses TRBV28 and TRBJ2-1; D gene uncertain. CDR1 is MDHEN, CDR2 SYDVKM, per germline. The CDR3 sequence is 12 residues long. Trimming took off 5 bases at V and 4 bases at J, with 6 bases between the two ends. The sequenced CDR3 bases are TGTGCCAGCAGTCTTCTTTACAATGAG. Residues: CASSLLYNE. In full, the CDR3 reads CASSLLYNEQFF.

This clone was detected ten times or more. The read ends 3 residues shy of where the CDR3 ends; the end is completed using the germline J gene. The genes are TRBV6-1 and TRBJ2-7; 12 bases map to TRBD2. The V segment lost 4 bases and the J segment 5 bases; nucleotides outside the gene matches: 6. The CDR3 loop spans 15 amino acids. Germline values: CDR1 MNHNS, CDR2 SASEGT. The DNA read from the CDR3 is TGTGCCAGCAGTGGCCTAGCGGGAGGGCCGGACGAG. It is translated as CASSGLAGGPDE. In full, the CDR3 reads CASSGLAGGPDEQYF.

This clone was seen many times. The read ends 3 residues early relative to the CDR3; the germline J gene fills the gap. J is TRBJ2-3 and V is TRBV7-2; D call uncertain. This CDR3 comprises 14 residues. Germline V gene data show CDR1 as SGHTA and CDR2 as FQGNSA. The V and J ends lost 1 base and 5 bases respectively, with 10 bases between them. The sequenced part of the CDR3 DNA is TGTGCCAGCAGCTTAGGATCAGCGATAGATACG. Amino acids: CASSLGSAIDT. The CDR3, in full, reads CASSLGSAIDTQYF.

About this clone itself: One end of the junction varies from germline; a read error may be responsible. Sequencing ends 3 residues short of the CDR3 end; the germline J gene provides the rest. V and J are TRBV7-9 and TRBJ2-1; D is perhaps TRBD1 (5 bases). Germline loops: CDR1 SEHNR, CDR2 FQNEAQ (reference sequence). This CDR3 comprises 12 residues. The sequenced part of the CDR3 DNA is TGTTCCAGCAGCTTCCGACAGAATGAG. Its protein product is CSSSFRQNE. The full CDR3 protein is CSSSFRQNEQFF.

In this sample, this clone turned up many times. Sequencing ends 3 residues short of the CDR3 end; the germline J gene provides the rest. V gene TRBV20-1 combines with J gene TRBJ2-7; perhaps TRBD1 as D (5 bases). Germline assignment: CDR1 DFQATT and CDR2 SNEGSKA (reference sequence). The V and J ends lost 1 base and 4 bases respectively, with 14 bases between them. The CDR3 runs to 14 residues. CDR3 sequence: CSARASRGTYEQYF. Partial CDR3 DNA: TGCAGTGCTAGAGCTTCTAGGGGAACTTACGAG.

This clone was recorded many times. The read ends 3 residues shy of where the CDR3 ends; the end is completed using the germline J gene. The chain couples TRBV20-1 to TRBJ2-4, with 10 bases fitting TRBD2. Trimming at V came to 0 bases and at J to 2 bases, leaving 13 bases not matched to a gene. The CDR3 spans 19 residues. From germline, CDR1 is DFQATT and CDR2 SNEGSKA (reference sequence). CDR3: CSARDPSGGAVSSKNIQYF. The part of the CDR3 DNA that was read is TGCAGTGCTAGAGATCCGAGCGGGGGGGCCGTTTCATCCAAAAACATT.

This clone has at least ten counts. The missing CDR3 end, 3 residues past where the read stops, is filled in from the germline J gene. The chain carries TRBV12-3 or TRBV12-4 and TRBJ2-3, with TRBD1 matching 7 bases. V lost 3 bases to trimming and J lost 6 bases; unmatched junction nucleotides: 3. The CDR3 has 13 residues. CDR3 DNA (partial): TGTGCCAGCAGTTTCAAGGGGGCCGATACG. Its protein is CASSFKGADT. The full-length CDR3 reads as CASSFKGADTQYF.

This clone is medium-sized by share. The read falls 3 residues short of the CDR3 end, and the missing part is taken from the germline J gene. The rearrangement joins TRBV5-1 to TRBJ1-3, with a tentative D call TRBD1 (5 bases). V dropped 4 bases and J dropped 0 bases, with 11 bases sitting between them. The CDR3 sequence is 15 residues long. In germline, CDR1 is SGHRS, CDR2 YFSETQ. CDR3: CASSQGENSGNTIYF. The sequenced part of the CDR3 DNA is TGCGCCAGCAGCCAGGGTGAGAACTCTGGAAACACC.

This clone was counted many times. The read ends 3 residues early relative to the CDR3; the germline J gene fills the gap. The gene calls are TRBV2 and TRBJ2-1; 7 bases map to TRBD1. Germline CDR1 SNHLY, CDR2 FYNNEI. V was clipped by 5 bases and J by 5 bases; unmatched bases: 9. The length of the CDR3 is 15 residues. Incomplete CDR3 DNA: TGTGCCAGCAGTCCTCAGGGGGTACTACACAATGAG. It is translated as CASSPQGVLHNE. The whole CDR3 region reads CASSPQGVLHNEQFF.

This clone occurred many times. This chain's CDR3 is CASSPGGAYNEQFF. CDR3 DNA, as far as it was read: TGTGCCAGCAGTCCGGGGGGCGCCTACAATGAG. The rearrangement joins TRBV6-2 or TRBV6-3 to TRBJ2-1, with D perhaps TRBD2 (7 bases). The sequenced fragment ends 3 residues before the CDR3 boundary, so the rest is inferred from the germline J gene. Trimming removed 5 bases from V and 2 bases from J, with 10 bases in between. Germline CDR1 reads MNHEY; CDR2 reads SVGEGT. The CDR3 extends over 14 amino acids.

This clone was seen repeatedly, ten times or more. The observed sequence ends 3 residues before the CDR3 terminus, with the missing tail filled in from the germline J gene. The chain uses TRBV30 and TRBJ1-4; D call uncertain. In germline, CDR1 is GTSNPN, CDR2 SVGIG (reference sequence). This CDR3 spans 14 amino acids. V lost 4 bases to trimming and J lost 4 bases, with 13 bases between them. CDR3 sequence reads: CAWKKPRLNEKLFF. The covered CDR3 bases are TGTGCCTGGAAAAAGCCTCGCCTTAATGAAAAA.

This clone showed up many times. The sequenced fragment ends 3 residues before the CDR3 boundary, so the rest is inferred from the germline J gene. The rearrangement joins TRBV20-1 to TRBJ1-2; 8 bases are shared with TRBD1. This CDR3 region has 18 residues. Losses at the gene ends were 0 bases for V and 0 bases for J; bases not matched to a gene: 12. Germline V gene sequence: CDR1 DFQATT, CDR2 SNEGSKA (reference sequence). CDR3 bases read: TGCAGTGCTAGAGACTATCTTTTCACAGGGGGTACTAACTATGGC. Translation: CSARDYLFTGGTNYG. The complete CDR3 sequence is CSARDYLFTGGTNYGYTF.